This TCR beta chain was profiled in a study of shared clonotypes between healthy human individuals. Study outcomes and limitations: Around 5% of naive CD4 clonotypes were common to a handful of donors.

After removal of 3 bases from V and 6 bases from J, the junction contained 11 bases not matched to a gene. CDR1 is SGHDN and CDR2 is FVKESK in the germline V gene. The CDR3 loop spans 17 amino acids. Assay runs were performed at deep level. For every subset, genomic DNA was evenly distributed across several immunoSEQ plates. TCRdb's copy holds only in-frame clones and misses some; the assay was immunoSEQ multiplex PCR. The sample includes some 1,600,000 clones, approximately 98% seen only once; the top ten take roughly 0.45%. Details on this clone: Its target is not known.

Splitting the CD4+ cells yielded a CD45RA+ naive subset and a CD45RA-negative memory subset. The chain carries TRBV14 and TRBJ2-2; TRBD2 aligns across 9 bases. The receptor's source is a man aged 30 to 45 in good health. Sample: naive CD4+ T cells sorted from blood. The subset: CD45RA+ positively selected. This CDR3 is CASSQRREGPVPGELFF. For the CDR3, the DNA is TGTGCCAGCAGCCAGAGGCGGGAGGGCCCTGTCCCCGGGGAGCTGTTTTTT.